The next 32 T cell receptor beta chains were all read from a single sample in a study of blood T cell repertoires in COVID-19. The data were produced by immunoSEQ multiplex PCR, yet TCRdb's version contains in-frame clones alone and is incomplete. The sample has 97,000 or so clones, approximately 81% seen once. Input material: peripheral blood. The receptors stem from a man in his 60s with acute or convalescent COVID-19.

The chain carries TRBV30 and TRBJ2-7, with D possibly matching TRBD1 (6 bases). The germline V gene encodes CDR1 GTSNPN and CDR2 SVGIG (reference sequence). The CDR3 length is 11 residues. V was cut by 4 bases and J by 6 bases, with 10 bases left in between. This CDR3 is CAWTRGGEQYF. In DNA form, the CDR3 reads TGTGCCTGGACCAGGGGTGGCGAGCAGTACTTC.

This clone has only one observation. The V and J genes are TRBV30 and TRBJ2-7; TRBD1 agrees at 7 bases. Germline assignment: CDR1 GTSNPN and CDR2 SVGIG (reference sequence). Unmatched junction bases numbered 11, after V lost 2 bases and J lost 7 bases. The CDR3 loop spans 14 amino acids. CDR3 sequence (DNA): TGTGCCTGGAGTCCGACAGGGTTCGTAGGGGAGCAGTACTTC. This translates into CAWSPTGFVGEQYF.

The chain joins TRBV7-9 to TRBJ2-1, with 10 bases that match TRBD1. There are 14 residues in the CDR3. Germline CDR1 and CDR2: SEHNR and FQNEAQ (reference sequence). V shed 5 bases, J shed 6 bases, and the junction held 4 bases outside the gene matches. CDR3 DNA: TGTGCCAGCAGCACGGACAGGGGGGTCAATGAGCAGTTCTTC. Translating it yields CASSTDRGVNEQFF.

V usage is TRBV27 and J usage is TRBJ2-7, with TRBD1 matching 8 bases. V was clipped by 1 base and J by 1 base; unmatched bases: 3. Germline lookup yields CDR1 MNHEY and CDR2 SMNVEV (reference sequence). The CDR3 totals 15 residues. The CDR3 sequence: CASSLLGQVSYEQYF. The CDR3 bases are TGTGCCAGCAGTTTATTGGGACAGGTTTCCTACGAGCAGTACTTC.

The V and J genes are TRBV9 and TRBJ2-2; no clear D gene. V lost 7 bases and J 8 bases, leaving 12 bases between the germline ends. The germline V gene has CDR1 SGDLS and CDR2 YYNGEE. This CDR3 spans 12 amino acids. CDR3 nucleotide sequence: TGTGCCAGCTCCCTTAGTTGGGGGGAGCTGTTTTTT. This codes for CASSLSWGELFF.

This clone came up a few times. This chain uses TRBV5-4 with TRBJ2-5; 8 bases are a match to TRBD1. The junction had 6 bases not matched to a gene; V was cut back by 3 bases and J by 5 bases. Germline lookup yields CDR1 SGHNT and CDR2 YYREEE (reference sequence). The CDR3 runs to 14 residues. The CDR3 protein is CASSYQDRVETQYF. The DNA for the CDR3 is TGTGCCAGCAGCTACCAGGACAGGGTGGAGACCCAGTACTTC. Full variable domain (remainder filled in from reference TRBV5-4 and TRBJ2-5): ETGVTQSPTHLIKTRGQQVTLRCSSQSGHNTVSWYQQALGQGPQFIFQYYREEENGRGNFPPRFSGLQFPNYSSELNVNALELDDSALYLCASSYQDRVETQYFGPGTRLLVL.

This rearrangement joins TRBV19 to TRBJ2-1; 15 bases map to TRBD2. There are 15 residues in the CDR3. Per germline, CDR1 LNHDA and CDR2 SQIVND (reference sequence). Germline trimming cut 3 bases from V and 10 bases from J; bases unmatched to any gene: 4. CDR3 protein: CASSMGTSGRSEQFF. DNA for the CDR3: TGTGCCAGTAGTATGGGGACTAGCGGGAGGTCGGAGCAGTTCTTC.

The chain is built from TRBV7-2 and TRBJ2-7; possible D gene TRBD2, 6 bases. There are 13 residues in the CDR3. V lost 0 bases, J lost 3 bases, and 6 bases lay in between. CDR1 and CDR2 (germline): SGHTA, FQGNSA. CDR3 in DNA: TGTGCCAGCAGCTTAGCGCGGGACTACGAGCAGTACTTC. Its protein is CASSLARDYEQYF.

This chain links TRBV5-8 with TRBJ2-6, with D possibly TRBD2 on 6 matching bases. This CDR3 comprises 15 residues. The V end lost 0 bases, the J end lost 3 bases, and 7 bases lay between the germline ends. Per germline, CDR1 SGHTS and CDR2 YDEGEE. CDR3 sequence (DNA): TGTGCCAGCAGCTTGGCCGGGGGTGGGGCCAACGTCCTGACTTTC. Residues: CASSLAGGGANVLTF.

The V and J genes are TRBV30 and TRBJ2-5; TRBD2 aligns across 8 bases. In germline, CDR1 is GTSNPN, CDR2 SVGIG (reference sequence). The CDR3 extends over 12 amino acids. J lost 6 bases, V lost 2 bases, and 2 bases had no gene match. The DNA of the CDR3 is TGTGCCTGGAGTAGCGGGAGTAAGACCCAGTACTTC. Encoded protein: CAWSSGSKTQYF.

This clone was found a few times. The CDR3 is CASSPGQGMGGELFF. DNA for the CDR3: TGTGCCAGCAGCCCGGGACAGGGGATGGGCGGGGAGCTGTTTTTT. The chain links TRBV7-2 to TRBJ2-2; TRBD1 aligns across 10 bases. V gave up 5 bases and J gave up 7 bases; unmatched junction bases: 7. The CDR3 covers 15 residues. Germline assignment: CDR1 SGHTA and CDR2 FQGNSA.

J is TRBJ2-3 and V is TRBV30, with TRBD2 identical over 12 bases. V lost 0 bases, J lost 4 bases, and 5 bases stayed unmatched. The CDR3 spans 16 residues. The germline V gene encodes CDR1 GTSNPN and CDR2 SVGIG (reference sequence). CDR3 bases: TGTGCCTGGAGTGTAGCTAGCGGGAGGGCGGCAGATACGCAGTATTTT. As protein: CAWSVASGRAADTQYF.

This clone was counted between two and nine times. The genes are TRBV4-1 and TRBJ2-2; TRBD2 is a possible D gene (5 bases). The CDR3 extends over 17 amino acids. CDR1 is MGHRA and CDR2 is YSYEKL in the germline V gene. The ends were cut back, 0 bases at V and 0 bases at J, with 11 bases in the middle. The CDR3 sequence is CASSQDSGNANTGELFF. The CDR3 DNA follows: TGCGCCAGCAGCCAAGATTCCGGGAATGCGAACACCGGGGAGCTGTTTTTT.

The chain combines TRBV30 with TRBJ1-4; D perhaps matches TRBD1 (5 bases). The length of the CDR3 is 15 residues. With 3 bases removed from V and 10 bases from J, the gap between germline ends came to 21 bases. The germline CDR1 and CDR2 sequences are GTSNPN and SVGIG (reference sequence). CDR3 DNA: TGTGCCTGGAGGCTCGCCGGGACTACTGAGGGAAAACTGTTTTTT. Encoded protein: CAWRLAGTTEGKLFF.

The chain combines TRBV7-6 with TRBJ1-1; 7 bases align to TRBD1. After removal of 3 bases from V and 1 base from J, the junction contained 8 bases not matched to a gene. The CDR3 has 16 residues. CDR1 SGHVS and CDR2 FNYEAQ come from the germline V gene. CDR3 coding DNA: TGTGCCAGCAGCTTCCCAACGACAGGGACGAACACTGAAGCTTTCTTT. Translating gives CASSFPTTGTNTEAFF. The full variable domain, in which reference TRBV7-6 and TRBJ1-1 provide the parts outside the CDR3, is GAGVSQSPRYKVTKRGQDVALRCDPISGHVSLYWYRQALGQGPEFLTYFNYEAQQDKSGLPNDRFSAERPEGSISTLTIQRTEQRDSAMYRCASSFPTTGTNTEAFFGQGTRLTVV.

The chain combines TRBV5-4 with TRBJ2-1; 13 bases line up with TRBD2. Looked up from germline, CDR1 is SGHNT and CDR2 is YYREEE (reference sequence). V was clipped by 5 bases and J by 1 base; unmatched bases: 9. This CDR3 region has 18 residues. CDR3 loop: CASRQGTSGMISYNEQFF. DNA of the CDR3: TGTGCCAGCAGACAAGGGACTAGCGGGATGATTTCCTACAATGAGCAGTTCTTC.

The rearrangement joins TRBV5-6 to TRBJ2-5; 14 nucleotides align to TRBD2. This CDR3 contains 16 residues. J lost 5 bases, V lost 4 bases, and 7 bases had no gene match. The germline gives CDR1 SGHDT, CDR2 YYEEEE. CDR3 sequence: CASSRTSGGFGETQYF. CDR3 sequence (DNA): TGTGCCAGCAGCCGGACTAGCGGGGGGTTTGGGGAGACCCAGTACTTC.

The chain employs TRBV19 and TRBJ1-2; D remains ambiguous. CDR3 length: 15 residues. The germline V gene has CDR1 LNHDA and CDR2 SQIVND (reference sequence). Trimming pared 0 bases from V and 3 bases from J, leaving 11 bases between. The CDR3 is CASSIDPLGDYGYTF. The CDR3 region has the DNA TGTGCCAGTAGTATAGATCCCCTGGGCGACTATGGCTACACCTTC.

The rearrangement uses TRBV2 and TRBJ2-1; 16 nucleotides align to TRBD2. Germline loops: CDR1 SNHLY, CDR2 FYNNEI. The length of the CDR3 is 19 residues. With 10 bases clipped from V and 2 bases from J, the junction kept 14 bases outside the gene matches. The CDR3 nucleotides are TGTGCCATACCGGGACTAGCGGGAGGGCCGACGAGCCCCTACAATGAGCAGTTCTTC. As protein: CAIPGLAGGPTSPYNEQFF.

This clone turned up a few times. The rearrangement joins TRBV20-1 to TRBJ2-1; D is undetermined. This CDR3 has 14 amino acids. V shed 3 bases and J shed 7 bases, with 16 bases lying between them. Germline V CDR1 and CDR2: DFQATT, SNEGSKA (reference sequence). The CDR3 region is CSASLGPNRNEQFF. DNA for the CDR3: TGCAGTGCTAGTCTGGGCCCCAATCGTAATGAGCAGTTCTTC.

The chain is built from TRBV30 and TRBJ1-5, with 10 bases matching TRBD1. Per the germline V gene, CDR1 is GTSNPN and CDR2 is SVGIG (reference sequence). The CDR3 is 17 residues long. The V and J ends lost 2 bases and 4 bases, in that order; junction bases with no gene match: 11. The CDR3 region has the DNA TGTGCCTGGAGTCGCGGGACAGGGGATGTTTTTAATCAGCCCCAGCATTTT. Translated: CAWSRGTGDVFNQPQHF. Looking up the rest from reference TRBV30 and TRBJ1-5 gives the full variable domain: SQTIHQWPATLVQPVGSPLSLECTVEGTSNPNLYWYRQAAGRGLQLLFYSVGIGQISSEVPQNLSASRPQDRQFILSSKKLLLSDSGFYLCAWSRGTGDVFNQPQHFGDGTRLSIL.

DNA for the CDR3: TGTGCCAGCAGCCCAGGGGGACAGGGGGCGAATTCACCCCTCCACTTT. It is translated as CASSPGGQGANSPLHF. This sequence joins TRBV11-2 and TRBJ1-6, with 12 bases identical to TRBD1. CDR1 and CDR2 from the germline V gene are SGHAT and FQNNGV. This CDR3 has 16 amino acids. V lost 5 bases to trimming and J lost 7 bases; unmatched junction nucleotides: 6.

The table lists this clone with a few counts. The chain combines TRBV11-3 with TRBJ2-5; 8 positions agree with TRBD2. This CDR3 has 14 amino acids. Germline V gene lookup returns CDR1 SGHNT and CDR2 YENEEA. V lost 5 bases, J lost 6 bases, and 8 bases stayed unmatched. Here the CDR3 reads CASSPRGGPKTQYF. CDR3 coding DNA: TGTGCCAGCAGCCCCCGGGGGGGCCCTAAGACCCAGTACTTC. The full variable domain, its missing parts supplied by reference TRBV11-3 and TRBJ2-5, is EAGVVQSPRYKIIEKKQPVAFWCNPISGHNTLYWYLQNLGQGPELLIRYENEEAVDDSQLPKDRFSAERLKGVDSTLKIQPAELGDSAVYLCASSPRGGPKTQYFGPGTRLLVL.

This clone was recorded a few times. V gene TRBV6-5 combines with J gene TRBJ2-2, with TRBD1 matching over 10 bases. This CDR3 has 15 residues. V dropped 8 bases and J dropped 1; count of bases not matched to a gene: 4. From germline, CDR1 is MNHEY and CDR2 SVGAGI. In DNA, the CDR3 is TGTGCCAGCGGCCGGGACAGGGGGAACACCGGGGAGCTGTTTTTT. Protein sequence: CASGRDRGNTGELFF.

V is TRBV7-9 and J is TRBJ1-5; D gene uncertain. The CDR3 sequence is 12 residues long. V shed 0 bases and J shed 6 bases, with 3 bases lying between them. CDR1 SEHNR and CDR2 FQNEAQ come from the germline V gene (reference sequence). CDR3 residues: CASSLASQPQHF. As DNA, the CDR3 is TGTGCCAGCAGCTTAGCGAGTCAGCCCCAGCATTTT.

The V and J genes are TRBV5-4 and TRBJ2-7, with a possible D match to TRBD1 (6 bases). V gave up 3 bases and J gave up 6 bases, with 13 bases separating them. The CDR3 runs to 13 residues. Germline V CDR1 and CDR2: SGHNT, YYREEE (reference sequence). This chain's CDR3 is CASSSDSSGEQYV. The CDR3 DNA follows: TGTGCCAGCAGCTCGGACAGTTCAGGCGAGCAGTACGTC.

The chain links TRBV7-3 to TRBJ1-2, with D possibly matching TRBD1 (6 bases). The length of the CDR3 is 15 residues. The V gene's germline CDR1 is SGHTA and CDR2 FQGTGA. V was cut by 0 bases and J by 6 bases, with 14 bases left in between. The CDR3 region is CASSLTGGTRDGYTF. The CDR3 coding sequence is TGTGCCAGCAGCTTAACAGGGGGGACTAGGGATGGCTACACCTTC. The whole variable domain, filled in from reference TRBV7-3 and TRBJ1-2, reads GAGVSQTPSNKVTEKGKYVELRCDPISGHTALYWYRQSLGQGPEFLIYFQGTGAADDSGLPNDRFFAVRPEGSVSTLKIQRTERGDSAVYLCASSLTGGTRDGYTFGSGTRLTVV.

The count of this clone is one. The chain uses TRBV24-1 and TRBJ2-4; tentatively, D is TRBD1 (5 bases). Germline CDR1 and CDR2: KGHDR and SFDVKD. The V gene lost 4 bases and the J gene lost 12 bases, with 9 bases spanning the gap. The CDR3 totals 11 residues. This CDR3 reads CATSEGRSQYF. For the CDR3, the DNA is TGTGCCACCAGTGAGGGGCGCAGTCAGTACTTC.

The genes are TRBV6-5 and TRBJ1-1, with 9 nucleotides matching TRBD1. The CDR3 has 16 amino acids. Germline-derived CDR1 and CDR2 are MNHEY and SVGAGI. Losses at the gene ends were 4 bases for V and 6 bases for J; bases not matched to a gene: 12. As DNA, the CDR3 is TGTGCCAGCAGTTTCTACGGGCAGGGACAGGGCGCTGAAGCTTTCTTT. Its protein is CASSFYGQGQGAEAFF.

The J gene is TRBJ1-2, the V gene TRBV7-2, with 7 bases that match TRBD1. Trimming at V came to 3 bases and at J to 6 bases, leaving 10 bases not matched to a gene. CDR1 and CDR2 (germline): SGHTA, FQGNSA. The length of the CDR3 is 15 residues. The DNA of the CDR3 is TGTGCCAGCAGCTTCCTTACAGGGGTTAGCGATGGCTACACCTTC. Residues: CASSFLTGVSDGYTF.

CDR3 amino acids: CASSPWTGGIAFF. The CDR3 DNA reads TGTGCCAGCAGCCCCTGGACAGGGGGAATAGCTTTCTTT. The chain combines TRBV14 with TRBJ1-1; 10 bases line up with TRBD1. CDR1 and CDR2 from the germline V gene are SGHDN and FVKESK. The trim removed 4 bases at V and 10 bases at J, leaving 6 bases unmatched. The CDR3 loop spans 13 amino acids. The full variable domain, completed using reference TRBV14 and TRBJ1-1, is EAGVTQFPSHSVIEKGQTVTLRCDPISGHDNLYWYRRVMGKEIKFLLHFVKESKQDESGMPNNRFLAERTGGTYSTLKVQPAELEDSGVYFCASSPWTGGIAFFGQGTRLTVV.

The V and J genes are TRBV6-5 and TRBJ1-2; a possible D gene is TRBD1 (5 bases). V lost 6 bases and J 4 bases, leaving 12 bases between the germline ends. CDR3 length equals 13 residues. The germline V gene encodes CDR1 MNHEY and CDR2 SVGAGI. Here the CDR3 DNA reads TGTGCCAGCAGGCCCGACAGTTCCTATGGCTACACCTTC. Amino acids: CASRPDSSYGYTF.